This T cell receptor beta chain is drawn from a study of cytomegalovirus exposure and HLA in healthy donors. In the study overall: Within the Caucasian-associated ancestry cluster were approximately 77% of the 398 genotyped donors.

Points on this clone: Its cognate antigen is unknown.

This PCR relied on a set of 60 Vbeta primers and 13 Jbeta primers. Generated by immunoSEQ multiplex PCR, the TCRdb table keeps only in-frame clones and is missing some. The sample carries roughly 200,000 clones, more than 9.5% recorded once. Findings and limits, study-wide: Relative to equally common others, HLA-associated TCR beta chains showed greater clonal expansion in a later analysis. In an earlier analysis, productive rearrangement rates for most beta V segments clustered near 87% or 30%. The study found most TCR sequences rare, yet found some public TCRs in many donors.

The material sequenced was PBMCs. The sequence was collected from a man aged 50 to 59 in good health and CMV-seropositive.

The CDR3 nucleotides read TGTGCCAGCAGTTTCCCGACTAGCGGAACCACAGATACGCAGTATTTT. Its translation: CASSFPTSGTTDTQYF. The chain couples TRBV6-5 to TRBJ2-3; TRBD2 matches at 9 bases. CDR3 length: 16 residues. Germline lookup yields CDR1 MNHEY and CDR2 SVGAGI. V lost 4 bases and J lost 2; bases outside the gene matches: 7.